This TCR beta chain was sequenced in a study of control samples from healthy donors and cancer patients. From germline, CDR1 is SGHNT and CDR2 YENEEA. J gave up 5 bases and V 5 bases, and 8 bases lay outside the gene matches. The CDR3 loop spans 14 amino acids. The assay was immunoSEQ multiplex PCR, and TCRdb's table has in-frame clones only and misses some. The table includes about 410,000 clones, about 93% detected once. This clone was counted a few times. Sequenced: PBMCs. This TCR was recovered from a man in his forties with head and neck cancer. V gene TRBV11-3 combines with J gene TRBJ1-1, with TRBD1 matching over 7 bases. This CDR3 is CASSQGQPGTEAFF. The CDR3 bases are TGTGCCAGCAGCCAGGGACAGCCGGGTACTGAAGCTTTCTTT.